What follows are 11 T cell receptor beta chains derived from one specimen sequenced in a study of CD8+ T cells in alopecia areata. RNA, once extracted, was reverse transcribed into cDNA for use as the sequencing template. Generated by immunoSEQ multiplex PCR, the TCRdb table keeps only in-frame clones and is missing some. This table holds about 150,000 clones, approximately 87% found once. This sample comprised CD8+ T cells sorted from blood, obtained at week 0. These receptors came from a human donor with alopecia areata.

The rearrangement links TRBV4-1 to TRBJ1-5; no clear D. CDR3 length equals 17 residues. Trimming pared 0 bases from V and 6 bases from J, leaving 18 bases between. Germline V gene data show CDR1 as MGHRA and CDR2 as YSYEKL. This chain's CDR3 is CASSQDGIQSIGQPQHF. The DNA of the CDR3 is TGCGCCAGCAGCCAAGATGGGATACAGTCCATAGGTCAGCCCCAGCATTTT.

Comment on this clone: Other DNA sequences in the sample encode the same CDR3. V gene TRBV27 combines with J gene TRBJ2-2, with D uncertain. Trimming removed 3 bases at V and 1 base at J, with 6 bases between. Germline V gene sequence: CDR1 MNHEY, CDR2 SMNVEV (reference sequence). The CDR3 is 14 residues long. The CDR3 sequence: CASSFLGNTGELFF. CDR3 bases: TGTGCCAGCAGTTTTCTGGGGAACACCGGGGAGCTGTTTTTT.

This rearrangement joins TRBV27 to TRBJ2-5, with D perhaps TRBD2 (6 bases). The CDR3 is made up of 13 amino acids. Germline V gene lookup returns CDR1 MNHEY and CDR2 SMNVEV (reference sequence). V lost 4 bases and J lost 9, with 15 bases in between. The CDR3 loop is CASSWKAGGAQYF. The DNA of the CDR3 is TGTGCCAGCAGTTGGAAGGCGGGCGGGGCCCAGTACTTC.

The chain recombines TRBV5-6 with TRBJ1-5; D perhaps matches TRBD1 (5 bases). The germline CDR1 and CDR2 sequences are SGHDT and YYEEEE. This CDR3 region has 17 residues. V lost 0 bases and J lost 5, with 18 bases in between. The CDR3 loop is CASSLGQGRWEDQPQHF. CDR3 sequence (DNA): TGTGCCAGCAGCTTGGGGCAGGGTCGTTGGGAAGATCAGCCCCAGCATTTT.

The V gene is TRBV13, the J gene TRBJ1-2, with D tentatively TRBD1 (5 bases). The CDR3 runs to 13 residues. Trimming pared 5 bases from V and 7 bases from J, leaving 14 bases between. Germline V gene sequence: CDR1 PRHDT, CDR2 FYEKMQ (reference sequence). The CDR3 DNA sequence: TGTGCCAGCAGCCTGGGCAGGGCCGTTGGCTACACCTTC. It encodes CASSLGRAVGYTF. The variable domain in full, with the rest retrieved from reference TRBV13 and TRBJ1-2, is AAGVIQSPRHLIKEKRETATLKCYPIPRHDTVYWYQQGPGQDPQFLISFYEKMQSDKGSIPDRFSAQQFSDYHSELNMSSLELGDSALYFCASSLGRAVGYTFGSGTRLTVV.

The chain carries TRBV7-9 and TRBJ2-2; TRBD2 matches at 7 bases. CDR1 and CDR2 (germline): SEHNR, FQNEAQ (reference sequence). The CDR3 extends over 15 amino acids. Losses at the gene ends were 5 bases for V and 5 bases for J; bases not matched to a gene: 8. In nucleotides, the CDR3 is TGTGCCAGCAGCCCGGGGGGAGTACGGACCGGGGAGCTGTTTTTT. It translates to CASSPGGVRTGELFF.

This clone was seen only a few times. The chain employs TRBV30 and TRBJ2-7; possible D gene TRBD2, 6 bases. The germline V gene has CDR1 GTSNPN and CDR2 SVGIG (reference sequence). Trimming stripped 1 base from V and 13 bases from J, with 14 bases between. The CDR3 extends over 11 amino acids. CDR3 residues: CAWSAGLLFYF. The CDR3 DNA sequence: TGTGCCTGGAGTGCGGGACTGCTCTTCTACTTC.

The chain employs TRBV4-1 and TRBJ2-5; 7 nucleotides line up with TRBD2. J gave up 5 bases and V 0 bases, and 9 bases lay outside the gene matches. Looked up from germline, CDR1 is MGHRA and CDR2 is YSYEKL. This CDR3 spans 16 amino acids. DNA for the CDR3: TGCGCCAGCAGCCAAGATGCGGGAGCCGCGGTGGAGACCCAGTACTTC. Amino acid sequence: CASSQDAGAAVETQYF.

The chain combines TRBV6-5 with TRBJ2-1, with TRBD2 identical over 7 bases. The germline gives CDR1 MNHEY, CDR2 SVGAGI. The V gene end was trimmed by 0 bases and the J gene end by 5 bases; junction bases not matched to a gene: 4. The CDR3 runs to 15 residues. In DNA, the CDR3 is TGTGCCAGCAGTTACTCGGCAGGGAGGGACAATGAGCAGTTCTTC. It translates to CASSYSAGRDNEQFF.

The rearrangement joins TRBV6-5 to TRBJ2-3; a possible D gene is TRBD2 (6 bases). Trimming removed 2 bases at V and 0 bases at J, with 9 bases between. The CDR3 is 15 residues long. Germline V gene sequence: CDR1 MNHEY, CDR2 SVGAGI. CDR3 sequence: CASSYAGFSTDTQYF. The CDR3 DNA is TGTGCCAGCAGTTACGCGGGGTTTAGCACAGATACGCAGTATTTT.

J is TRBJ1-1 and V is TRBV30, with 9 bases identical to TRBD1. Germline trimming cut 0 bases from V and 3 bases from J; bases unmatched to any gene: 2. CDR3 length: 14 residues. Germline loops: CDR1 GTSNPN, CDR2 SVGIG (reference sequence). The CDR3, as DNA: TGTGCCTGGAGTGTGGGACAGGGAGACACTGAAGCTTTCTTT. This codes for CAWSVGQGDTEAFF.